A single sample is the source of the 10 T cell receptor beta chains below, sequenced in a study of regulatory T cells in long-lasting Graves disease. Regarding time point: newly diagnosed GD, antithyroid drugs for less than 3 months. From RNA extracted from PBMCs, the TCR library was made. Researchers made TCR beta libraries by using iRepertoire HTBI primers and running Arm-PCR on CDR3 regions. Using its own MiXCR run on the multiplex PCR reads, TCRdb lists one record per CDR3 protein. The data show around 250,000 distinct CDR3 sequences, roughly 18% seen once. Sequencing was performed on peripheral blood mononuclear cells (PBMCs), taken at new diagnosis, from a patient treated with antithyroid drugs. The origin of the receptors is a female donor with Graves disease.

This clonotype came up many times. The chain carries TRBV7-9 and TRBJ1-4; D is possibly TRBD1 (5 bases). Per the germline V gene, CDR1 is SEHNR and CDR2 is FQNEAQ (reference sequence). Trimming pared 4 bases from V and 8 bases from J, leaving 17 bases between. This CDR3 has 15 amino acids. CDR3 coding DNA: TGTGCCAGCAGCTACCCCGGGGCTCGAGAGGAAAAACTGTTTTTT. Its translation: CASSYPGAREEKLFF. Full variable domain (remainder filled in from reference TRBV7-9 and TRBJ1-4): DTGVSQNPRHKITKRGQNVTFRCDPISEHNRLYWYRQTLGQGPEFLTYFQNEAQLEKSRLLSDRFSAERPKGSFSTLEIQRTEQGDSAMYLCASSYPGAREEKLFFGSGTQLSVL.

This clonotype was found many times. J is TRBJ2-7 and V is TRBV10-3; the D is unclear. This CDR3 has 14 amino acids. V was trimmed by 3 bases and J by 1 base, leaving 10 bases between them. Germline V gene sequence: CDR1 ENHRY, CDR2 SYGVKD. DNA of the CDR3: TGTGCCATCAGTGAATTCGAGCGTTCCTACGAGCAGTACTTC. Translation: CAISEFERSYEQYF.

This clonotype was found many times. The gene calls are TRBV12-5 and TRBJ2-7, with 9 bases matching TRBD2. This CDR3 spans 18 amino acids. Germline V gives CDR1 LGHNT, CDR2 FRNRAP. V gave up 0 bases and J gave up 3 bases; unmatched junction bases: 12. CDR3 DNA: TGTGCTAGTGGTTTGGTACTTCACCGGGCTAGCGGGATCTACGAGCAGTACTTC. Translated, it gives CASGLVLHRASGIYEQYF.

To note about this clonotype: This may be a read error, as it is one base from a much larger clone. Here the CDR3 DNA reads TGTGCCAGCAGCCCGCGTGAGGGTGGTTACGAGCAGTACTTC. Translating gives CASSPREGGYEQYF. V is TRBV11-2 and J is TRBJ2-7; a possible D gene is TRBD2 (5 bases). The CDR3 has 14 amino acids. Trimming removed 5 bases from V and 4 bases from J, with 15 bases in between. From germline, CDR1 is SGHAT and CDR2 FQNNGV.

This clonotype appeared once. The gene calls are TRBV2 and TRBJ2-5, with a weak D call TRBD2 (6 bases). Germline values: CDR1 SNHLY, CDR2 FYNNEI. The CDR3 has 14 residues. V shed 3 bases and J shed 5 bases, with 13 bases lying between them. CDR3 sequence (DNA): TGTGCCAGCAGTGAGGCGGGAAAGGGGGAGACCCAGTACTTC. It encodes CASSEAGKGETQYF.

This clonotype was picked up many times. The CDR3 sequence is CASSLRKNTEAFF. CDR3 nucleotides: TGTGCCAGTAGCTTAAGGAAGAACACTGAAGCTTTCTTT. The rearrangement uses TRBV18 and TRBJ1-1; D is ambiguous. The CDR3 has 13 residues. Germline CDR1 KGHSH, CDR2 LQKENI. V lost 9 bases and J 1 base, leaving 12 bases between the germline ends.

This clonotype was seen repeatedly, ten times or more. The chain couples TRBV7-9 to TRBJ1-2; D call uncertain. CDR1 and CDR2 from the germline V gene are SEHNR and FQNEAQ (reference sequence). CDR3 length: 11 amino acids. V lost 10 bases and J lost 5, with 11 bases in between. The CDR3 region has the DNA TGTGCCATCCCACGATTTTATGGCTACACCTTC. The encoded protein is CAIPRFYGYTF. The variable domain in full, completed from reference TRBV7-9 and TRBJ1-2, reads DTGVSQNPRHKITKRGQNVTFRCDPISEHNRLYWYRQTLGQGPEFLTYFQNEAQLEKSRLLSDRFSAERPKGSFSTLEIQRTEQGDSAMYLCAIPRFYGYTFGSGTRLTVV.

This chain uses TRBV18 with TRBJ2-1, with 7 positions matching TRBD1. Germline V gene lookup returns CDR1 KGHSH and CDR2 LQKENI. The CDR3 runs to 17 residues. V was pared by 4 bases and J by 3 bases, with 12 bases of the junction left unmatched. The CDR3 region is CASSLGQASQVYNEQFF. For the CDR3, the DNA is TGTGCCAGCTCACTCGGACAGGCTAGCCAAGTCTACAATGAGCAGTTCTTC.

This clonotype was seen at least ten times. The V call is TRBV11-2, the J call TRBJ1-1; D gene uncertain. Germline V gene lookup returns CDR1 SGHAT and CDR2 FQNNGV. The V and J ends lost 3 bases and 0 bases respectively, with 11 bases between them. This CDR3 contains 15 residues. Here the CDR3 DNA reads TGTGCCAGCAGCTTGCAGTTTCTCTTGAACACTGAAGCTTTCTTT. It specifies CASSLQFLLNTEAFF. The complete variable domain, with remaining parts taken from reference TRBV11-2 and TRBJ1-1, reads EAGVAQSPRYKIIEKRQSVAFWCNPISGHATLYWYQQILGQGPKLLIQFQNNGVVDDSQLPKDRFSAERLKGVDSTLKIQPAKLEDSAVYLCASSLQFLLNTEAFFGQGTRLTVV.

At least ten counts were recorded for this clonotype. The chain has TRBV4-1 and TRBJ1-2; the match to TRBD1 covers 7 bases. CDR1 is MGHRA, CDR2 YSYEKL, per germline. The CDR3 covers 16 residues. With V trimmed by 2 bases and J by 8 bases, 14 bases remained unmatched. CDR3 nucleotides: TGCGCCAGCAGCCAAATGTACAGGGGTGAGCGTAAAGGCTACACCTTC. Protein: CASSQMYRGERKGYTF.